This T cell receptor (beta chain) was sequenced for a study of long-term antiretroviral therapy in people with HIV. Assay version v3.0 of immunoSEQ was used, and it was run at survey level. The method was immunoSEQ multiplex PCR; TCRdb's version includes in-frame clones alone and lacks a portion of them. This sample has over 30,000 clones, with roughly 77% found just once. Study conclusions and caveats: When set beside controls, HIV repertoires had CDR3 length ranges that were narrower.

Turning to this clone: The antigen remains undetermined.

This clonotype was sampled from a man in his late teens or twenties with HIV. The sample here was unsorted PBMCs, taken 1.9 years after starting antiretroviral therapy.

DNA of the CDR3: TGTGCCAGCTCTTTATCCGATCCTGGGGAGCTGTTTTTT. Protein: CASSLSDPGELFF. The chain employs TRBV2 and TRBJ2-2; the D is unclear. Germline V gene lookup returns CDR1 SNHLY and CDR2 FYNNEI. This CDR3 comprises 13 residues. Trimming stripped 8 bases from V and 8 bases from J, with 15 bases between.